This T cell receptor beta chain derives from a study of blood T cell repertoires in COVID-19. Study as a whole: Whether acute or convalescent, the COVID-19 samples came from the United States, Italy and Spain.

Measured with immunoSEQ multiplex PCR; TCRdb has only the in-frame clones, and not every one. The table lists roughly 59,000 clones, around four fifths of them singletons. With 6 bases clipped from V and 8 bases from J, the junction kept 16 bases outside the gene matches. This CDR3 comprises 17 residues. CDR1 and CDR2 from the germline V gene are LNHDA and SQIVND (reference sequence). The chain carries TRBV19 and TRBJ1-3, with 10 bases fitting TRBD1. The receptor's source is an elderly man with acute or convalescent COVID-19. The material sequenced was peripheral blood. The CDR3 nucleotides are TGTGCCAGTAGAAGGTCGCCCCGGGACAGGGGAAGGGACACCATATATTTT. It yields the protein CASRRSPRDRGRDTIYF.